What follows describes a single T cell receptor beta chain. V lost 4 bases to trimming and J lost 8 bases, with 20 bases between them. Germline V CDR1 and CDR2: GTSNPN, SVGIG (reference sequence). The CDR3 extends over 14 amino acids. Sequencing was performed with immunoSEQ multiplex PCR; in TCRdb, only in-frame clones are kept and a portion is missing. The sample has some 49,000 clones, 82% seen once. This sample was included in a study of blood T cell repertoires in COVID-19. This chain joins TRBV30 and TRBJ1-2; tentatively, D is TRBD1 (6 bases). Sequencing input: peripheral blood. The clonotype comes from a woman aged 60-75 years with acute or convalescent COVID-19. CDR3 sequence reads: CAWKYLRGIYGYTF. The CDR3 DNA sequence: TGTGCCTGGAAATACCTCAGGGGTATTTACGGCTACACCTTC.